The source of this T cell receptor (beta chain) is a study of CD8+CD57+ T cells in acquired aplastic anemia. Study overall: Mean yield of DNA from sorted CD4+ and CD8+ cells was approximately 3 ug. Study-level points and caveats: About 30 shared CD8+ CDR3s appeared highly expressed within patients' immunodominant clones.

Profiles of TCR beta VDJ and CDR3 were generated from a genomic DNA template. TCRdb fed the reads into MiXCR, producing one record per CDR3 protein. The table shows about 180,000 distinct CDR3 sequences, with roughly 50% occurring only once. This CDR3 has 13 amino acids. Germline V gives CDR1 MRHNA, CDR2 SNTAGT. V gave up 6 bases and J gave up 4 bases; unmatched junction bases: 3. With regard to this clonotype: Its antigen is unidentified.

All sequencing subjects had displayed CD8+CD57+ cell expansion on flow cytometry. Every one of the patients had aplastic anemia (severe, acquired). The specimen was sorted CD4+, CD8+, or CD8+CD57+ T cells (not recorded which) from PBMCs. The rearrangement links TRBV6-4 to TRBJ2-1; TRBD1 agrees at 7 bases. This clonotype was obtained from a human donor with aplastic anemia. CDR3 DNA: TGTGCCAGCAGCGGGACAGAATACAATGAGCAGTTCTTC. Translating it yields CASSGTEYNEQFF.